The clone carrying this T cell receptor beta chain was detected ten times or more. These data come from a study of T-cell reconstitution after alpha-beta-depleted transplantation in children. As it was prepared, the TCRbeta library received unique molecular identifiers. TCRdb re-called the PCR reads with MiXCR, one entry per CDR3 protein. The repertoire holds around 700,000 distinct CDR3 sequences, with around 13% as singletons. The CDR3 loop spans 16 amino acids. The V end was cut by 5 bases, the J end by 2 bases, with 17 bases between. The germline CDR1 and CDR2 sequences are LNHNV and YYDKDF (reference sequence).

The chain is built from TRBV15 and TRBJ2-3; D gene ambiguous. This TCR was sampled from a girl under 10 years old with congenital amegakaryocytic thrombocytopenia, due to receive a stem cell transplant. Sequencing was performed on PBMCs, taken before TCRalphabeta/CD19-depleted stem cell transplant. As DNA, the CDR3 is TGTGCCACCAGCCCCACGAGGAGAGAAGTCACAGATACGCAGTATTTT. Encoded protein: CATSPTRREVTDTQYF.